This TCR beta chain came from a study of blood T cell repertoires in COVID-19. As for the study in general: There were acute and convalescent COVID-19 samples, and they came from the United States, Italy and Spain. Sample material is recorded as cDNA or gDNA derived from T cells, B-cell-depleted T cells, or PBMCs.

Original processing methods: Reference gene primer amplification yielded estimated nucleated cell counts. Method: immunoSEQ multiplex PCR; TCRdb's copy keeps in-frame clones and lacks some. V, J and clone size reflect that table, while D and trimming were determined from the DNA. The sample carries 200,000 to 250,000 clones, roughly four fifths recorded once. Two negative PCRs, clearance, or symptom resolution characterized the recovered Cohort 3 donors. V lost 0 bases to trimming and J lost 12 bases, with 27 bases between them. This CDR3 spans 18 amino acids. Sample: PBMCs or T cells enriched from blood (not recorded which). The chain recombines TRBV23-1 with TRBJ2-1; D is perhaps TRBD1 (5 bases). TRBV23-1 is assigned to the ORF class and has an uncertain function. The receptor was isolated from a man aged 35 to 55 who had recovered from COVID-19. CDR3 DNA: TGCGCCAGCAGTCAATCGGTTATCAGGGCCGGCCCCCGAACGGGGCAGTTCTTC. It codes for CASSQSVIRAGPRTGQFF.